Reported below is one TCR beta chain. This specimen comes from a study of cytomegalovirus exposure and HLA in healthy donors. CDR1 SGHRS and CDR2 YFSETQ come from the germline V gene. J was trimmed by 10 bases and V by 3 bases; bases with no gene match: 12. The CDR3 totals 14 residues. Both 60 Vbeta primers and 13 Jbeta primers went into the PCR. Only in-frame clones appear in the TCRdb table, and some are missing; sequencing was by immunoSEQ multiplex PCR. The sample lists about 150,000 clones; approximately 80% were seen once. The clonotype was recovered from a man under 40 in good health and CMV-seropositive. Sequences were obtained from PBMCs. The V call is TRBV5-1, the J call TRBJ1-1; TRBD1 matches 7 bases. The DNA of the CDR3 is TGCGCCAGCAGCTCAGGTCCACAGGGGACTCCAGCTTTCTTT. This translates into CASSSGPQGTPAFF.